Listed below are T cell receptor beta chains from one sample, sequenced in a study of technical replicates of blood from a handful of donors. The data were produced by immunoSEQ multiplex PCR, yet TCRdb's version contains in-frame clones alone and is incomplete. The sample has about 85,000 clones, around 94% seen once; the top ten hold under 0.3%. Sample: T cells isolated from PBMCs. The source of these receptors is a human donor in good health. CDR3s include the opening cysteine and the closing phenylalanine or tryptophan. The order of the fields is V gene, J gene, CDR3 protein.

TRBV6-5,TRBJ1-2,CASRPRTENYGYTF
TRBV4-1,TRBJ1-1,CASSPLPGTEAFF
TRBV6-1,TRBJ1-5,CASSEINRQTRVQPQHF
TRBV28,TRBJ1-5,CASSLVQAGYHQPQHF
TRBV5-8,TRBJ2-3,CASSFSSGGTDTQYF
TRBV28,TRBJ1-5,CASSFWQLNQPQHF
TRBV19,TRBJ1-4,CASSIRLVTNEKLFF
TRBV9,TRBJ2-3,CASSVATSGGATDTQYF
TRBV7-8,TRBJ2-7,CASSWGLAVTYEQYF
TRBV29-1,TRBJ2-7,CSVLTGSQIGEQYF
TRBV27,TRBJ1-2,CASSPSSLIVGYTF
TRBV7-2,TRBJ2-7,CASRATLTSLPYEQYF
TRBV28,TRBJ2-5,CASSYPHRAGSETQYF
TRBV9,TRBJ1-4,CASSPRQGYEKLFF
TRBV9,TRBJ2-7,CASSAGLADYYEQYF
TRBV25-1,TRBJ1-1,CASSTGTVEAFF
TRBV27,TRBJ2-7,CASSFYGYEQYF
TRBV5-1,TRBJ2-3,CASSLLAGNEDSTDTQYF
TRBV27,TRBJ1-2,CASSPHPTGENGYTF
TRBV28,TRBJ1-2,CATLVRGYTF
TRBV19,TRBJ1-1,CASNAQGAGNTEAFF
TRBV6-1,TRBJ2-1,CASRLAGDHVEQFF
TRBV4-2,TRBJ2-2,CASAEPRLLYTGELFF
TRBV4-1,TRBJ1-1,CASSHLGGVPPEAFF
TRBV28,TRBJ1-1,CASSLVEGDTEAFF
TRBV9,TRBJ1-5,CASSVGQSNQPQHF
TRBV5-4,TRBJ2-7,CASRMRLAGDYEQYF
TRBV11-2,TRBJ2-2,CASSDFTGDTGELFF
TRBV6-6,TRBJ2-5,CASRPHYYGETQYF
TRBV7-2,TRBJ2-1,CASSTRLAGGDEQFF
TRBV12-5,TRBJ2-3,CASGLGLAGVTDTQYF
TRBV18,TRBJ1-1,CASSPEAPSVNTEAFF
TRBV5-4,TRBJ1-1,CASRVVGGTEAFF
TRBV2,TRBJ2-7,CASSGTSGAYEQYF
TRBV6-1,TRBJ1-1,CASSAGQGNTEAFF
TRBV2,TRBJ2-1,CASSDSVNNEQFF
TRBV6-5,TRBJ1-2,CASTRDRASNYGYTF
TRBV10-1,TRBJ1-1,CASSEWGETEAFF
TRBV4-1,TRBJ2-2,CASSQTTGGYTGELFF
TRBV2,TRBJ2-1,CAPRRGLAGYSSYNEQFF